Listed below are T cell receptor beta chains from one sample, sequenced in a study of control samples from healthy donors and cancer patients. Here immunoSEQ multiplex PCR was the method, and the copy in TCRdb shows in-frame clones only, minus some. The sample lists some 130,000 clones, roughly 90% seen once, with approximately 2.2% in the top ten. Specimen: blood. These receptors were obtained from a woman in her forties or fifties in good health. Both conserved end residues are part of each CDR3. D genes are given only for firm matches. Clone size appears in some rows only: once, few, many, or a class for an expanded clone.

V gene: TRBV9
D gene: NA
clone size: few
J gene: TRBJ1-2
CDR3 protein: CASSDPERFYRDGYTF
CDR3 DNA: TGTGCCAGCAGCGACCCCGAGCGATTCTACAGGGATGGCTACACCTTC

V gene: TRBV30
D gene: NA
clone size: NA
J gene: TRBJ1-2
CDR3 protein: CAWARGDSANYGYTF
CDR3 DNA: TGTGCCTGGGCGAGGGGCGACAGCGCTAACTATGGCTACACCTTC

V gene: TRBV5-6
D gene: NA
clone size: NA
J gene: TRBJ2-5
CDR3 protein: CASSWLGRTESETQYF
CDR3 DNA: TGTGCCAGCAGTTGGTTGGGCAGGACAGAGAGTGAGACCCAGTACTTC

V gene: TRBV9
D gene: NA
clone size: NA
J gene: TRBJ1-1
CDR3 protein: CASTNTGMNTEAFF
CDR3 DNA: TGTGCCAGCACCAACACAGGAATGAACACTGAAGCTTTCTTT

V gene: TRBV30
D gene: NA
clone size: NA
J gene: TRBJ1-1
CDR3 protein: CAWSLGGNTEAFF
CDR3 DNA: TGTGCCTGGAGTTTGGGAGGGAACACTGAAGCTTTCTTT

V gene: TRBV28
D gene: NA
clone size: NA
J gene: TRBJ1-5
CDR3 protein: CASSPIGQNNQPQHF
CDR3 DNA: TGTGCCAGCAGTCCCATCGGACAGAACAATCAGCCCCAGCATTTT

V gene: TRBV2
D gene: NA
clone size: NA
J gene: TRBJ2-5
CDR3 protein: CASRPLGGMQETQYF
CDR3 DNA: TGTGCCAGCAGGCCGTTGGGGGGCATGCAAGAGACCCAGTACTTC

V gene: TRBV5-4
D gene: TRBD1
clone size: NA
J gene: TRBJ1-4
CDR3 protein: CASSLGTGVDEKLFF
CDR3 DNA: TGTGCCAGCAGCTTGGGGACAGGAGTAGATGAAAAACTGTTTTTT

V gene: TRBV2
D gene: NA
clone size: NA
J gene: TRBJ1-4
CDR3 protein: CASSSGAANEKLFF
CDR3 DNA: TGTGCCAGCAGCTCAGGGGCGGCTAATGAAAAACTGTTTTTT

V gene: TRBV7-9
D gene: NA
clone size: NA
J gene: TRBJ2-7
CDR3 protein: CASSLQMGSEQYF
CDR3 DNA: TGTGCCAGCAGCCTTCAAATGGGATCCGAGCAGTACTTC

V gene: TRBV25-1
D gene: TRBD1
clone size: NA
J gene: TRBJ1-5
CDR3 protein: CASSDGQGVSQPQHF
CDR3 DNA: TGTGCCAGCAGTGATGGACAGGGAGTGTCTCAGCCCCAGCATTTT

V gene: TRBV2
D gene: NA
clone size: NA
J gene: TRBJ1-1
CDR3 protein: CASSDQANTEAFF
CDR3 DNA: TGTGCCAGCAGTGACCAGGCGAACACTGAAGCTTTCTTT

V gene: TRBV2
D gene: TRBD1
clone size: NA
J gene: TRBJ2-2
CDR3 protein: CASSGTGGATGELFF
CDR3 DNA: TGTGCCAGCAGTGGGACAGGGGGCGCAACCGGGGAGCTGTTTTTT

V gene: TRBV20-1
D gene: NA
clone size: NA
J gene: TRBJ1-1
CDR3 protein: CSASFPSNTEAFF
CDR3 DNA: TGCAGTGCTAGTTTCCCCTCGAACACTGAAGCTTTCTTT

V gene: TRBV7-8
D gene: NA
clone size: NA
J gene: TRBJ1-5
CDR3 protein: CASSLRGDQPQHF
CDR3 DNA: TGTGCCAGCAGCTTAAGGGGGGACCAGCCCCAGCATTTT

V gene: TRBV5-4
D gene: NA
clone size: NA
J gene: TRBJ2-3
CDR3 protein: CASSLSPGGRQDTQYF
CDR3 DNA: TGTGCCAGCAGCTTGAGCCCCGGCGGTCGACAGGATACGCAGTATTTT

V gene: TRBV24-1
D gene: NA
clone size: NA
J gene: TRBJ2-5
CDR3 protein: CATSDPQANQETQYF
CDR3 DNA: TGTGCCACCAGTGATCCACAGGCGAACCAAGAGACCCAGTACTTC

V gene: TRBV13
D gene: TRBD2
clone size: NA
J gene: TRBJ2-5
CDR3 protein: CASSRKSSLAGGLGETQYF
CDR3 DNA: TGTGCCAGCAGCCGGAAATCGTCCCTAGCGGGGGGTCTGGGGGAGACCCAGTACTTC

V gene: TRBV7-9
D gene: NA
clone size: NA
J gene: TRBJ2-3
CDR3 protein: CASSQGGAKSTDTQYF
CDR3 DNA: TGTGCCAGCAGCCAGGGGGGTGCAAAAAGCACAGATACGCAGTATTTT

V gene: TRBV7-9
D gene: NA
clone size: NA
J gene: TRBJ2-4
CDR3 protein: CASSWGLGLAKNIQYF
CDR3 DNA: TGTGCCAGCAGCTGGGGCCTGGGACTAGCCAAAAACATTCAGTACTTC

V gene: TRBV28
D gene: TRBD1
clone size: NA
J gene: TRBJ2-1
CDR3 protein: CASSLPVDRGSVEQFF
CDR3 DNA: TGTGCCAGCAGTTTGCCTGTGGACAGGGGGTCAGTTGAGCAGTTCTTC

V gene: TRBV5-1
D gene: NA
clone size: NA
J gene: TRBJ2-7
CDR3 protein: CARGPTKILAYEQYF
CDR3 DNA: TGCGCCAGGGGACCGACTAAGATTCTGGCCTACGAGCAGTACTTC

V gene: TRBV2
D gene: TRBD1
clone size: NA
J gene: TRBJ1-1
CDR3 protein: CASSERTGDPEAFF
CDR3 DNA: TGTGCCAGCAGTGAAAGGACAGGGGACCCTGAAGCTTTCTTT

V gene: TRBV12-5
D gene: TRBD2
clone size: NA
J gene: TRBJ2-1
CDR3 protein: CASGSGTSGGAAYNEQFF
CDR3 DNA: TGTGCTAGTGGTTCCGGGACTAGCGGGGGGGCTGCCTACAATGAGCAGTTCTTC

V gene: TRBV28
D gene: NA
clone size: NA
J gene: TRBJ1-1
CDR3 protein: CASRLPGYTEAFF
CDR3 DNA: TGTGCCAGCAGACTTCCGGGTTACACTGAAGCTTTCTTT

V gene: TRBV7-6
D gene: NA
clone size: NA
J gene: TRBJ1-5
CDR3 protein: CASSPTGGTNNQPQHF
CDR3 DNA: TGTGCCAGCAGTCCCACCGGAGGGACAAATAATCAGCCCCAGCATTTT

V gene: TRBV29-1
D gene: NA
clone size: NA
J gene: TRBJ2-5
CDR3 protein: CSGASGETQYF
CDR3 DNA: TGCAGCGGCGCTTCAGGAGAGACCCAGTACTTC

V gene: TRBV14
D gene: NA
clone size: NA
J gene: TRBJ2-3
CDR3 protein: CASSQVGLITDTQYF
CDR3 DNA: TGTGCCAGCAGCCAAGTGGGACTTATCACAGATACGCAGTATTTT

V gene: TRBV30
D gene: TRBD1
clone size: NA
J gene: TRBJ2-7
CDR3 protein: CAWSHRGSSYEQYF
CDR3 DNA: TGTGCCTGGAGTCACAGGGGGAGCTCCTACGAGCAGTACTTC

V gene: TRBV6-4
D gene: TRBD2
clone size: NA
J gene: TRBJ2-7
CDR3 protein: CARDVAGRSYEQYF
CDR3 DNA: TGTGCCAGGGACGTAGCGGGGAGGTCCTACGAGCAGTACTTC

V gene: TRBV5-5
D gene: NA
clone size: NA
J gene: TRBJ2-5
CDR3 protein: CASSLAKGIETQYF
CDR3 DNA: TGTGCCAGCAGCTTGGCGAAGGGGATAGAGACCCAGTACTTC

V gene: TRBV5-1
D gene: NA
clone size: NA
J gene: TRBJ2-1
CDR3 protein: CASSPNRPGRQFF
CDR3 DNA: TGCGCCAGCAGCCCGAACCGCCCAGGTCGCCAGTTCTTC

V gene: TRBV7-8
D gene: NA
clone size: NA
J gene: TRBJ1-1
CDR3 protein: CASSFPGNTEAFF
CDR3 DNA: TGTGCCAGCAGCTTCCCGGGGAACACTGAAGCTTTCTTT

V gene: TRBV9
D gene: NA
clone size: NA
J gene: TRBJ1-6
CDR3 protein: CASQGSNNSPLHF
CDR3 DNA: TGTGCCAGCCAGGGAAGTAATAATTCACCCCTCCACTTT

V gene: TRBV19
D gene: TRBD2
clone size: NA
J gene: TRBJ2-2
CDR3 protein: CASRLAANTGELFF
CDR3 DNA: TGTGCCAGTCGACTAGCCGCGAACACCGGGGAGCTGTTTTTT

V gene: TRBV10-3
D gene: TRBD1
clone size: few
J gene: TRBJ2-2
CDR3 protein: CATLAVTGGRTGELFF
CDR3 DNA: TGTGCCACCCTAGCCGTGACAGGGGGCCGTACCGGGGAGCTGTTTTTT

V gene: TRBV3-1/TRBV3-2
D gene: TRBD2
clone size: NA
J gene: TRBJ2-5
CDR3 protein: CASSLRRTSGSLRETQYF
CDR3 DNA: TGTGCCAGCAGCCTCCGACGGACTAGCGGGAGTCTGAGAGAGACCCAGTACTTC

V gene: TRBV19
D gene: NA
clone size: NA
J gene: TRBJ2-2
CDR3 protein: CASSSPEPTKNNTGELFF
CDR3 DNA: TGTGCCAGTAGTAGTCCAGAACCGACAAAGAATAACACCGGGGAGCTGTTTTTT

V gene: TRBV29-1
D gene: NA
clone size: few
J gene: TRBJ1-5
CDR3 protein: CSASTGVGPQHF
CDR3 DNA: TGCAGCGCCTCGACAGGTGTAGGGCCCCAGCATTTT

V gene: TRBV14
D gene: NA
clone size: NA
J gene: TRBJ1-6
CDR3 protein: CASSQEWNSPLHF
CDR3 DNA: TGTGCCAGCAGCCAAGAGTGGAATTCACCCCTCCACTTT

V gene: TRBV25-1
D gene: NA
clone size: NA
J gene: TRBJ2-7
CDR3 protein: CASSWGTGMSPYEQYF
CDR3 DNA: TGTGCCAGCAGTTGGGGAACAGGGATGTCCCCCTACGAGCAGTACTTC

V gene: TRBV5-1
D gene: TRBD1
clone size: NA
J gene: TRBJ1-2
CDR3 protein: CASSFTPGQGTDPPYGYTF
CDR3 DNA: TGCGCCAGCAGCTTCACCCCGGGACAGGGCACCGACCCCCCTTATGGCTACACCTTC

V gene: TRBV28
D gene: NA
clone size: NA
J gene: TRBJ1-1
CDR3 protein: CASSPPVGGAGTEAFF
CDR3 DNA: TGTGCCAGCAGCCCTCCTGTGGGGGGCGCTGGGACTGAAGCTTTCTTT

V gene: TRBV5-1
D gene: TRBD1
clone size: few
J gene: TRBJ2-7
CDR3 protein: CASSLGYGQALNYEQYF
CDR3 DNA: TGCGCCAGCAGCTTGGGATACGGACAGGCCTTAAACTACGAGCAGTACTTC

V gene: TRBV24-1
D gene: NA
clone size: NA
J gene: TRBJ1-1
CDR3 protein: CATSDLQGGKAFF
CDR3 DNA: TGTGCCACCAGTGATCTACAGGGAGGGAAGGCTTTCTTT

V gene: TRBV6-1
D gene: NA
clone size: few
J gene: TRBJ2-7
CDR3 protein: CASSDMGRVTGTYEQYF
CDR3 DNA: TGTGCCAGCAGTGACATGGGACGGGTAACAGGAACCTACGAGCAGTACTTC

V gene: TRBV30
D gene: NA
clone size: once
J gene: TRBJ2-7
CDR3 protein: CAWSRPGSYEQYF
CDR3 DNA: TGTGCCTGGAGCCGCCCGGGCTCCTACGAGCAGTACTTC

V gene: TRBV5-4
D gene: TRBD2
clone size: once
J gene: TRBJ2-1
CDR3 protein: CASSGRGLAIAWDNEQFF
CDR3 DNA: TGTGCCAGCAGCGGGCGGGGACTAGCGATAGCCTGGGACAATGAGCAGTTCTTC

V gene: TRBV5-6
D gene: TRBD1
clone size: NA
J gene: TRBJ2-5
CDR3 protein: CASSLGWTGTQETQYF
CDR3 DNA: TGTGCCAGCAGCTTGGGCTGGACAGGTACTCAAGAGACCCAGTACTTC

V gene: TRBV2
D gene: NA
clone size: NA
J gene: TRBJ1-2
CDR3 protein: CASTLAAGEVNGYTF
CDR3 DNA: TGTGCCAGCACCCTGGCGGCAGGGGAGGTGAATGGCTACACCTTC

V gene: TRBV6-6
D gene: NA
clone size: NA
J gene: TRBJ1-1
CDR3 protein: CASSPQRTGSEAFF
CDR3 DNA: TGTGCCAGCAGCCCCCAAAGAACAGGGTCTGAAGCTTTCTTT

V gene: TRBV29-1
D gene: NA
clone size: NA
J gene: TRBJ2-1
CDR3 protein: CSAIGAGRVGDEQFF
CDR3 DNA: TGCAGCGCCATAGGGGCAGGAAGGGTAGGTGATGAGCAGTTCTTC

V gene: TRBV3-1/TRBV3-2
D gene: NA
clone size: NA
J gene: TRBJ1-1
CDR3 protein: CASSQGGPNTEAFF
CDR3 DNA: TGTGCCAGCAGCCAAGGGGGACCGAACACTGAAGCTTTCTTT

V gene: TRBV30
D gene: NA
clone size: NA
J gene: TRBJ1-4
CDR3 protein: CAWRDVRAFVF
CDR3 DNA: TGTGCCTGGAGGGATGTCCGGGCATTCGTTTTT

V gene: TRBV6-1
D gene: NA
clone size: NA
J gene: TRBJ2-5
CDR3 protein: CASSEGGGHETQYF
CDR3 DNA: TGTGCCAGCAGTGAAGGGGGGGGCCACGAGACCCAGTACTTC